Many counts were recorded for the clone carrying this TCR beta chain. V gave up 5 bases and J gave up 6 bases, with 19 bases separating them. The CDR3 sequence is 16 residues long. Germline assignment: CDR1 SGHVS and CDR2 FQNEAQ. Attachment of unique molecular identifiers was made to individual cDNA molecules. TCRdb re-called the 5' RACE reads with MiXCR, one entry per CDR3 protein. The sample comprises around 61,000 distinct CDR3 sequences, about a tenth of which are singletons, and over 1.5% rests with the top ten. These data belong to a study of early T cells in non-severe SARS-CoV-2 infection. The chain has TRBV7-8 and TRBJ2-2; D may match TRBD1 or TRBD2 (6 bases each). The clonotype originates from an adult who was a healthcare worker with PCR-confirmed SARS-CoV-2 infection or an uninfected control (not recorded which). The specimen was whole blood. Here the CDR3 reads CASSDNVRGRPGELFF. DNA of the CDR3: TGTGCCAGCAGCGATAACGTCCGGGGGCGCCCCGGGGAGCTGTTTTTT.